This TCR beta chain was identified during a study of identical twins. This clonotype has a count of ten or more. Its antigen is not known. Regarding the study as a whole: An excess of low generation probability was shown by twin-shared out-of-frame alpha sequences. High-abundance cord blood beta clonotypes had fewer insertions; memory repertoires showed none.

The germline gives CDR1 MGHRA, CDR2 YSYEKL. CDR3 length: 17 residues. Trimming took off 0 bases at V and 0 bases at J, with 12 bases between the two ends. Each CDR3 protein gets one entry after TCRdb re-called the 5' RACE reads with MiXCR. The sample consists of approximately 1.8 million distinct CDR3 sequences, more than 30% of them appearing once. Sequencing was done on a sample of cord blood. The clonotype comes from a newborn girl in good health. The chain has TRBV4-1 and TRBJ2-1, with D hard to call. The CDR3 bases are TGCGCCAGCAGCCAAGATCGCCGCAGGAGCTCCTACAATGAGCAGTTCTTC. As protein: CASSQDRRRSSYNEQFF.